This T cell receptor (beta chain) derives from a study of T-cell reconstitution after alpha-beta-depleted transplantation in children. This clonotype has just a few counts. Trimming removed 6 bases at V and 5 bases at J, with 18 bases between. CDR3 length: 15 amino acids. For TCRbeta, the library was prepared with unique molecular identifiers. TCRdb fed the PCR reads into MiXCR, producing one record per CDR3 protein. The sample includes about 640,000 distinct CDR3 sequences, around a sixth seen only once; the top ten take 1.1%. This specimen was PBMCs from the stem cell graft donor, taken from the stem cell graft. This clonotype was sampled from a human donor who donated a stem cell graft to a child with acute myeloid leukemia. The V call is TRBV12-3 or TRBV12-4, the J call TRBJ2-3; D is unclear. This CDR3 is CASSTYMGFEDTQYF. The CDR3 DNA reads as TGTGCCAGCAGCACGTACATGGGATTCGAAGATACGCAGTATTTT.